Given below is one T cell receptor beta chain in context. Its specificity is not known. The entry originates in a study of CD8 T cells in ankylosing spondylitis. Study results and caveats: CD8+ disease-linked clones were present at relatively low frequencies in blood. From matched ankylosing spondylitis synovial fluid, disease-linked clones were reportedly recovered at significantly enriched levels. Seemingly distinctive of ankylosing spondylitis blood was a TCR beta motif formed by eight highly homologous variants. Prior work had noted some motif variants in reactive arthritis blood and synovial fluid.

5'-RACE, quantitative and with molecular barcodes, yielded the TCR beta libraries. TCRdb independently ran MiXCR on the 5' RACE reads; one entry per CDR3 protein. The sample includes roughly 370,000 distinct CDR3 sequences, 20% to 25% of them seen just once. The CDR3 is made up of 15 amino acids. V was clipped by 3 bases and J by 0 bases, with 13 bases between them. Per germline, CDR1 DFQATT and CDR2 SNEGSKA (reference sequence). The clonotype was recovered from a male donor with ankylosing spondylitis. Sequenced: blood, either unsorted or a sorted T cell fraction (not recorded which). V and J are TRBV20-1 and TRBJ2-3, with a tentative D call TRBD2 (5 bases). The CDR3 DNA reads TGCAGTGCTAGCGGCGCGGGCGCGAGCACAGATACGCAGTATTTT. Residues: CSASGAGASTDTQYF.